This TCR beta chain emerged from a study of OX40 agonist ivuxolimab in advanced cancers. Study-level background: Patients enrolled in dose escalation were diagnosed with hepatocellular carcinoma, melanoma, renal cell or head and neck cancer.

TCRdb's table, derived via immunoSEQ multiplex PCR, lists solely in-frame clones and lacks some. The table lists nearly 45,000 clones, about 80% of them singletons. Deletions cut 5 bases from V and 3 bases from J, with 17 bases between. Germline V gives CDR1 MNHEY, CDR2 SVGAGI. The CDR3 covers 15 residues. The receptor was derived from an adult with an advanced solid tumor such as melanoma, head and neck, liver or kidney cancer. The specimen comprised CD4+ or CD8+ T cells sorted from blood, sampled in a trial of the OX40 agonist ivuxolimab. The rearrangement joins TRBV6-5 to TRBJ2-7; D is perhaps TRBD1 or TRBD2 (5 bases each). Here the CDR3 reads CASSTQGDFYYEQYF. In DNA form, the CDR3 reads TGTGCCAGCAGTACTCAGGGAGATTTCTACTACGAGCAGTACTTC.